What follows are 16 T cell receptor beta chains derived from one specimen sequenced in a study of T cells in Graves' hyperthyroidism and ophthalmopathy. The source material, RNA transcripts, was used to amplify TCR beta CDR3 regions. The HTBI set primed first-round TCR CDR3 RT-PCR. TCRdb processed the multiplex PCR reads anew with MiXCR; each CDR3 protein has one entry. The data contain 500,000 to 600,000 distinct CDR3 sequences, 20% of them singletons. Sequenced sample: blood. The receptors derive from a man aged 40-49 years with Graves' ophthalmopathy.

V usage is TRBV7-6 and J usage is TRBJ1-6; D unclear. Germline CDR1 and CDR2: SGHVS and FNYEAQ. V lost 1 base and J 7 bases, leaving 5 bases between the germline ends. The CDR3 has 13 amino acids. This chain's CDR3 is CASSLGENSPLHF. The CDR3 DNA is TGTGCCAGCAGCTTAGGGGAAAATTCACCCCTCCACTTT.

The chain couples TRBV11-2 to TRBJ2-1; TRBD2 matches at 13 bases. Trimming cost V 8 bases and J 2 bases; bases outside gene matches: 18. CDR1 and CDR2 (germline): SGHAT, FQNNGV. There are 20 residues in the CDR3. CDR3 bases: TGTGCCAGCGGATACCCCCCTACCGGGACTAGCGGGGTCACCTACAATGAGCAGTTCTTC. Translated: CASGYPPTGTSGVTYNEQFF.

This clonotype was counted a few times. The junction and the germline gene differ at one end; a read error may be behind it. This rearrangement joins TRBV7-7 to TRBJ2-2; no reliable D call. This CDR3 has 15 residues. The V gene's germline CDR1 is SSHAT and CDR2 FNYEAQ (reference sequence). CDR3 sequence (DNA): TGTGCTAGCAGCCCCCGGGTAGGGATAGCCGGGGAGCTGTTTTTT. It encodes CASSPRVGIAGELFF.

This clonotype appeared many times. The CDR3 loop reads CASSYYEPLGGYEQYF. CDR3 in DNA: TGTGCCAGCAGTTACTACGAGCCCCTGGGAGGCTACGAGCAGTACTTC. The V and J genes are TRBV6-5 and TRBJ2-7; TRBD2 is a possible D gene (6 bases). Between the trimmed V and J ends, which lost 1 base and 3 bases, there was a span of 16 bases. The length of the CDR3 is 16 residues. Germline loops: CDR1 MNHEY, CDR2 SVGAGI.

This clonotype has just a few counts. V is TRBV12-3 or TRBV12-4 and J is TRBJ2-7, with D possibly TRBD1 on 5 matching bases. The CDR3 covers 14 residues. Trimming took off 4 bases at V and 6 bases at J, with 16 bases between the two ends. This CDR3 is CASSSWGRVPEQYF. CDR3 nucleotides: TGTGCCAGCAGTTCCTGGGGCAGGGTGCCCGAGCAGTACTTC.

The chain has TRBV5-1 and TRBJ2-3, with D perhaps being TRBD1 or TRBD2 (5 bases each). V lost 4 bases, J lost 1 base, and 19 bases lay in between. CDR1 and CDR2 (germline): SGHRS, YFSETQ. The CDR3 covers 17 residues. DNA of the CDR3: TGCGCCAGCAGCCCCGGGGCCAATTCCCGAGGCACAGATACGCAGTATTTT. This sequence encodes CASSPGANSRGTDTQYF.

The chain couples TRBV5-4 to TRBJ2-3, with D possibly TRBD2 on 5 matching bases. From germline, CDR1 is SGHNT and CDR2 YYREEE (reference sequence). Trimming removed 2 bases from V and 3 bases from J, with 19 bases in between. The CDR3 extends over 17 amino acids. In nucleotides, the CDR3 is TGTGCCAGCAGCTTTTTAAGAGGGAGAAAGGTAACAGATACGCAGTATTTT. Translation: CASSFLRGRKVTDTQYF. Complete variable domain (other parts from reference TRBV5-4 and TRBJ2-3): ETGVTQSPTHLIKTRGQQVTLRCSSQSGHNTVSWYQQALGQGPQFIFQYYREEENGRGNFPPRFSGLQFPNYSSELNVNALELDDSALYLCASSFLRGRKVTDTQYFGPGTRLTVL.

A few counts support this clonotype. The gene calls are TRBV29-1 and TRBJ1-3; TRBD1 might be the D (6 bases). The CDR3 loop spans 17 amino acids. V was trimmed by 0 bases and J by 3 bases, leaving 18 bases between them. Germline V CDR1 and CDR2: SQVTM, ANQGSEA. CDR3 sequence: CSVEDSGGGAVGNTIYF. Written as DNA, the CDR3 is TGCAGCGTTGAAGATAGTGGCGGGGGGGCGGTTGGAAACACCATATATTTT.

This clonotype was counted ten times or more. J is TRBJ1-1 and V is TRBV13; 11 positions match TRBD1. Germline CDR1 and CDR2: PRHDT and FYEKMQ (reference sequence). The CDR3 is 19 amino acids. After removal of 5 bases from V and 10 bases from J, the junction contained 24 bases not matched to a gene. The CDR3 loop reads CASSRPRKGIQDRGPGAFF. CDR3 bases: TGTGCCAGCAGCCGGCCTAGAAAAGGGATCCAGGACAGGGGGCCGGGAGCTTTCTTT.

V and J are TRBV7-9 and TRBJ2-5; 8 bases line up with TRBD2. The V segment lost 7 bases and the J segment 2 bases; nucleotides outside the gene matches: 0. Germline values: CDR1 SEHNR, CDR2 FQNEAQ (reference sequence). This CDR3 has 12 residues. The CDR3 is CASIAGQETQYF. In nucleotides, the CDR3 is TGTGCCAGCATAGCGGGACAAGAGACCCAGTACTTC.

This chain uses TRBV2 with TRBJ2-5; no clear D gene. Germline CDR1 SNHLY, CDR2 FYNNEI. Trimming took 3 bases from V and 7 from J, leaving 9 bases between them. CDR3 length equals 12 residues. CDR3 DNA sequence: TGTGCCAGCAGTGACGGGCGGTCGACCCAGTACTTC. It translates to CASSDGRSTQYF.

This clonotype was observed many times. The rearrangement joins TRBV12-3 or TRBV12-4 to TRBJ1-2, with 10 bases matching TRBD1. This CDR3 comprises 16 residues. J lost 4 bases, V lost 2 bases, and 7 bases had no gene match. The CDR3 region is CASSLRTGGLGYGYTF. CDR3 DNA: TGTGCCAGCAGTTTAAGGACAGGGGGTTTGGGCTATGGCTACACCTTC.

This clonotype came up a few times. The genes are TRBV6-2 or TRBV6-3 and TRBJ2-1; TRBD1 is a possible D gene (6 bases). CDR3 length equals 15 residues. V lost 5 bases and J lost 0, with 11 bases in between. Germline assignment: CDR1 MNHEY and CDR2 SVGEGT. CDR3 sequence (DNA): TGTGCCAGCAGTCCTGACAGGCGCTCCTACAATGAGCAGTTCTTC. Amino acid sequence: CASSPDRRSYNEQFF.

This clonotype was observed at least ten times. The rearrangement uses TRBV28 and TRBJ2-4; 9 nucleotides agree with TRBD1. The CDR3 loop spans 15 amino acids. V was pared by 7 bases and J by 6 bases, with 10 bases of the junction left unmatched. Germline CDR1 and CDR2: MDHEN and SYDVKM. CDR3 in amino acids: CASKKQGALINIQYF. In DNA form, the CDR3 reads TGTGCCAGCAAGAAACAGGGGGCATTAATAAACATTCAGTACTTC.

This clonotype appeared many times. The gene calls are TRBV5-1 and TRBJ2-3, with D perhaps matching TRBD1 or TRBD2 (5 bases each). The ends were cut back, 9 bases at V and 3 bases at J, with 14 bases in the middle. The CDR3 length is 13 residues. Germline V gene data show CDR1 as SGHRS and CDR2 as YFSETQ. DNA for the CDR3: TGCGCCACCCGGGACCCCGGTACAGATACGCAGTATTTT. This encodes CATRDPGTDTQYF.

For the CDR3, the DNA is TGCAGTGCGAAACAGCCGGGACAGGGAAAATCACCCCTCCACTTT. This encodes CSAKQPGQGKSPLHF. The J gene is TRBJ1-6, the V gene TRBV20-1; 9 nucleotides align to TRBD1. CDR1 DFQATT and CDR2 SNEGSKA come from the germline V gene (reference sequence). V was clipped by 6 bases and J by 10 bases; unmatched bases: 13. The CDR3 has 15 residues.